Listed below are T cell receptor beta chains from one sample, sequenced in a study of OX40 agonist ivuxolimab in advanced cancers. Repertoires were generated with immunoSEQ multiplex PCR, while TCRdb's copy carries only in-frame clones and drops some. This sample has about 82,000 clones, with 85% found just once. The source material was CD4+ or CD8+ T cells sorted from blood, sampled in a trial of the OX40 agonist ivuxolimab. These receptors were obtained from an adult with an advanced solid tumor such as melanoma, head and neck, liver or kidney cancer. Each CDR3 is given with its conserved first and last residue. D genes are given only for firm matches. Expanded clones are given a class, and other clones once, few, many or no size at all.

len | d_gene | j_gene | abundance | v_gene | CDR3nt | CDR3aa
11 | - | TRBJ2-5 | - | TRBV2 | TGTGCCAGCACGGGGGAAGAGACCCAGTACTTC | CASTGEETQYF
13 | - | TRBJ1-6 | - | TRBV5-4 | TGTGCCAGCAGCTTGGTGCGGAATTCACCCCTCCACTTT | CASSLVRNSPLHF
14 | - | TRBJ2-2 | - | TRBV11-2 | TGTGCCAGCAGCTTAGAAGGGAACACCGGGGAGCTGTTTTTT | CASSLEGNTGELFF
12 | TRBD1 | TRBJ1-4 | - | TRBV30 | TGTGCCTGGACAGGGGGCAATGAAAAACTGTTTTTT | CAWTGGNEKLFF
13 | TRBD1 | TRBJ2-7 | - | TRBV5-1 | TGCGCCAGCAGCTCCGGACAGGGCTACGAGCAGTACTTC | CASSSGQGYEQYF
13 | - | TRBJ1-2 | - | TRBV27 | TGTGCCAGCAGCCCCGAGGGGTACTATGGCTACACCTTC | CASSPEGYYGYTF
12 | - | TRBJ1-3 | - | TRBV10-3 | TGTGCCATCTCGGGGGCGAGAAACACCATATATTTT | CAISGARNTIYF
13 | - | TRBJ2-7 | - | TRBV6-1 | TGTGCCAGCAGTGAGACAGGTCCCTACGAGCAGTACTTC | CASSETGPYEQYF
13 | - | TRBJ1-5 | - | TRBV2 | TGTGCCAGCAACGAGGGAGGGAATCAGCCCCAGCATTTT | CASNEGGNQPQHF
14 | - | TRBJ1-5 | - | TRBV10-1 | TGCGCCAGCAGTGACGGACAGAGCCATCAGCCCCAGCATTTT | CASSDGQSHQPQHF
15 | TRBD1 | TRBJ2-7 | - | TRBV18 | TGTGCCAGCTCACCCTCGGGACAGGGGAGATACGAGCAGTACTTC | CASSPSGQGRYEQYF
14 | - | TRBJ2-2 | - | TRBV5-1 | TGCGCCAGCAGCTTGGATGTAGGGGCCGGGGAGCTGTTTTTT | CASSLDVGAGELFF
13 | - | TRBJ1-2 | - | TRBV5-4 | TGTGCCAGCAGCCCGGAGCCTGGGTGGGGCTACACCTTC | CASSPEPGWGYTF
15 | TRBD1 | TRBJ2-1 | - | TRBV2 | TGTGCCAGCACCCAATCGGGACAGGGATACAATGAGCAGTTCTTC | CASTQSGQGYNEQFF
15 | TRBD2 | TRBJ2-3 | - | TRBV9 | TGTGCCAGCAGCGTCGGGACTAGCTTCACAGATACGCAGTATTTT | CASSVGTSFTDTQYF
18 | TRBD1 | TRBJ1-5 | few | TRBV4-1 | TGCGCCAGCAGCCAAAACGCCGGGACAGCGTATAGCAATCAGCCCCAGCATTTT | CASSQNAGTAYSNQPQHF
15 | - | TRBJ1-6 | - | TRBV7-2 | TGTGCCAGCAGCCCCCGGGGGGCCAATCTCGCGCCCCTCCACTTT | CASSPRGANLAPLHF
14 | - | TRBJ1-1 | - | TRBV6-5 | TGTGCCAGCAGTTACTCGGTTTGGAACACTGAAGCTTTCTTT | CASSYSVWNTEAFF
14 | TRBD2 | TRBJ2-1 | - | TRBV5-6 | TGTGCCAGCGGAGATAGCGGGGGGGCCGGTGAGCAGTTCTTC | CASGDSGGAGEQFF
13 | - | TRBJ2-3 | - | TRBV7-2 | TGTGCCAGCAGCTTAGGAGCCAGAGATACGCAGTATTTT | CASSLGARDTQYF
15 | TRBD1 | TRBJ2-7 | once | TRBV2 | TGTGCCAGCAGGGAAACAGGGGGCAGGCTATGGGAGCAGTACTTC | CASRETGGRLWEQYF
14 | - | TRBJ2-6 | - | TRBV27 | TGTGCCAGCAGTCCCATGGGTGGGGCCAACGTCCTGACTTTC | CASSPMGGANVLTF
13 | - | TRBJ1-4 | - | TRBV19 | TGTGCCAGTAGTATCCAGGGGAGTGAAAAACTGTTTTTT | CASSIQGSEKLFF
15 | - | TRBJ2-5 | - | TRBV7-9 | TGTGCCAGCAGGGGCGGGGGCGCCGGGGAAGAGACCCAGTACTTC | CASRGGGAGEETQYF
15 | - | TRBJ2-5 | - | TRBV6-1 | TGTGCCAGCAGTGCGAACAGGCAGGGGAGGGAGACCCAGTACTTC | CASSANRQGRETQYF
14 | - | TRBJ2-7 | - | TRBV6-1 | TGTGCCAGCAGTGAGCTAGGGTATGAGGGCGAGCAGTACTTC | CASSELGYEGEQYF
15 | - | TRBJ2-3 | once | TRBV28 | TGTGCCAGCAGTTTAAGCCCGGGTCGTACAGATACGCAGTATTTT | CASSLSPGRTDTQYF
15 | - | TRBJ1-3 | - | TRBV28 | TGTGCCAGCAGTTTCGAGGGGAGAACTGGAAACACCATATATTTT | CASSFEGRTGNTIYF
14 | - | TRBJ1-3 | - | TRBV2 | TGTGCCAGCAACGGCGACATCTCTGGAAACACCATATATTTT | CASNGDISGNTIYF
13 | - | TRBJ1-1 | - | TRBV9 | TGTGCCAGCAGCGTAGACCAAGACACTGAAGCTTTCTTT | CASSVDQDTEAFF
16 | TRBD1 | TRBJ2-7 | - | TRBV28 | TGTGCCAGCAACCCAGCCGGGACAGCAACTTCCTACGAGCAGTACTTC | CASNPAGTATSYEQYF
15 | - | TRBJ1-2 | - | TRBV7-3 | TGTGCCAGCAGCTTAGACGGCACGGGTTACTATGGCTACACCTTC | CASSLDGTGYYGYTF
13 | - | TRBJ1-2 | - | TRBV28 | TGTGCCAGCAGTTCCCCCGGGAACTATGGCTACACCTTC | CASSSPGNYGYTF
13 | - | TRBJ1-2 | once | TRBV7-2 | TGTGCCAGCAGCTTAGGGGGGGGCTATGGCTACACCTTC | CASSLGGGYGYTF
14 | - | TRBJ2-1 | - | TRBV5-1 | TGCGCCAGCAGCTTGGGCCTTATGTCGGATGAGCAGTTCTTC | CASSLGLMSDEQFF
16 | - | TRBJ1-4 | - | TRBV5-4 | TGTGCCAGCAGCTCACCCACACAGGGACGGGGTGAAAAACTGTTTTTT | CASSSPTQGRGEKLFF
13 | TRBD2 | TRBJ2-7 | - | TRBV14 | TGTGCCAGAACCAGGACTAGCTCCTACGAGCAGTACTTC | CARTRTSSYEQYF
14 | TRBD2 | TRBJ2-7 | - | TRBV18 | TGTGCCAGCTCACCATCGGGGGGGTTTTACGAGCAGTACTTC | CASSPSGGFYEQYF
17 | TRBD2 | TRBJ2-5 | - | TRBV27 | TGTGCCAGCAGTTCCCGGCTCTCAGCGGGGCGGCAAGAGACCCAGTACTTC | CASSSRLSAGRQETQYF
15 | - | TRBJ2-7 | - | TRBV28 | TGTGCCAGCAGTCGGGGCACAGGGAGTCTCTACGAGCAGTACTTC | CASSRGTGSLYEQYF
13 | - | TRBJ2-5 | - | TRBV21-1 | TGTGCCAGCAGCACCCAGGGGAAAGAGACCCAGTACTTC | CASSTQGKETQYF
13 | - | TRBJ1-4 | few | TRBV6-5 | TGTGCCAGCAGTTACCGCAGGGATGAAAAACTGTTTTTT | CASSYRRDEKLFF
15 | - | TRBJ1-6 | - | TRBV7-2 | TGTGCCAGCAGCTTAGCAGGGGGGGCGAATTCACCCCTCCACTTT | CASSLAGGANSPLHF
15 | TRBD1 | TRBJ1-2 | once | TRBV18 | TGTGCCAGCTCACCCAATGACAGGGGAGAGTATGGCTACACCTTC | CASSPNDRGEYGYTF
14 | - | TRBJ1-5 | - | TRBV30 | TGTGCCTGGGGTGGGCCAGGTAGCAATCAGCCCCAGCATTTT | CAWGGPGSNQPQHF
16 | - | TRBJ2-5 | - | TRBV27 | TGTGCCAGCAGTCCTCCCTACACGGGTACCTGGGAGACCCAGTACTTC | CASSPPYTGTWETQYF
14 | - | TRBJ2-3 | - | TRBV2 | TGTGCCAGCAGTTGGACTGTGGGCACAGATACGCAGTATTTT | CASSWTVGTDTQYF
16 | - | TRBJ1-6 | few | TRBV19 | TGTGCCAGTAGTATCTCCATAGGAGGAGGTAATTCACCCCTCCACTTT | CASSISIGGGNSPLHF
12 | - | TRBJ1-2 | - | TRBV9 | TGTGCCAGCAGCGTTAGGAACTATGGCTACACCTTC | CASSVRNYGYTF
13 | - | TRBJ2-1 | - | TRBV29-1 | TGCAGCGTTGAAGGGCAGGGGTGGAATGAGCAGTTCTTC | CSVEGQGWNEQFF
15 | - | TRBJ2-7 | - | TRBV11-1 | TGTGCCAGCAGCCCACCTCTGAGGGGGGACTACGAGCAGTACTTC | CASSPPLRGDYEQYF
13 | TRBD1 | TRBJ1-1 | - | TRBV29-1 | TGCAGCGTTGGGACAGGGCTAAGGATAGAAGCTTTCTTT | CSVGTGLRIEAFF